A selection of T cell receptor beta chains follows, all from one sample in a study of blood T cell repertoires in COVID-19. Here immunoSEQ multiplex PCR was the method, and the copy in TCRdb shows in-frame clones only, minus some. The sample yields tens of thousands of clones, about four fifths seen once. The sequenced sample consisted of peripheral blood. The receptors come from a human donor in a cohort sampled during active COVID-19. Both conserved end residues are part of each CDR3. The order of the fields is J gene, V gene, clone size, D gene, CDR3 protein, CDR3 DNA. A D gene is named only where the DNA matches it firmly. Part of the rows lack a size; the others show once, few, many or a class for expanded clones.

>TRBJ1-1|TRBV5-4|NA|NA
CASSQMNTEAFF
TGTGCCAGCAGCCAAATGAACACTGAAGCTTTCTTT
>TRBJ1-1|TRBV11-2|NA|TRBD1
CASSSRDSPRGTEAFF
TGTGCCAGCAGCTCCAGGGACAGCCCGCGGGGAACTGAAGCTTTCTTT
>TRBJ2-5|TRBV15|NA|TRBD2
CATSRDRGLAGAQQYF
TGTGCCACCAGCAGAGATCGCGGCCTAGCGGGGGCCCAACAGTACTTC
>TRBJ1-6|TRBV19|NA|NA
CASSKGNNSPLHF
TGTGCCAGTAGTAAGGGGAATAATTCACCCCTCCACTTT
>TRBJ2-6|TRBV9|NA|NA
CASSGHFSGANVLTF
TGTGCCAGCAGCGGACACTTCTCGGGGGCCAACGTCCTGACTTTC
>TRBJ2-7|TRBV5-1|once|TRBD1
CASSSTGGFSYEQYF
TGCGCCAGCAGCTCTACAGGGGGCTTCTCCTACGAGCAGTACTTC
>TRBJ2-5|TRBV16|NA|TRBD1
CASSRPLGTGVETQYF
TGTGCCAGCAGCCGCCCACTCGGGACAGGGGTGGAGACCCAGTACTTC
>TRBJ1-1|TRBV5-1|NA|TRBD1
CASSLGDREGTEAFF
TGCGCCAGCAGCTTGGGGGACAGGGAGGGCACTGAAGCTTTCTTT
>TRBJ2-7|TRBV5-4|NA|NA
CASSLDTLAREQYF
TGTGCCAGCAGCTTGGACACTCTAGCTAGGGAGCAGTACTTC
>TRBJ1-2|TRBV6-5|NA|NA
CASTNPRGNYGYTF
TGTGCCAGCACCAATCCCCGGGGTAACTATGGCTACACCTTC
>TRBJ1-4|TRBV19|NA|NA
CASSRRTATNEKLFF
TGTGCCAGTAGTAGGAGGACGGCAACTAATGAAAAACTGTTTTTT
>TRBJ2-5|TRBV25-1|NA|NA
CASSNGPAGTQYF
TGTGCCAGCAGTAATGGTCCCGCAGGGACCCAGTACTTC
>TRBJ1-2|TRBV10-1|NA|NA
CASSERRGGGYTF
TGCGCCAGCAGTGAAAGAAGGGGAGGAGGCTACACCTTC
>TRBJ2-7|TRBV18|NA|TRBD1
CASSYKQGASSGDEQYF
TGTGCCAGCTCATACAAACAGGGGGCAAGTTCGGGGGACGAGCAGTACTTC
>TRBJ1-1|TRBV5-1|NA|NA
CASSPATQVTEAFF
TGCGCCAGCAGCCCTGCCACTCAGGTCACTGAAGCTTTCTTT
>TRBJ2-1|TRBV11-2|NA|NA
CASSNPRNEQFF
TGTGCCAGCAGCAACCCGCGCAATGAGCAGTTCTTC
>TRBJ1-4|TRBV5-1|once|NA
CASSPTGGNEKLFF
TGCGCCAGCAGCCCCACGGGGGGGAATGAAAAACTGTTTTTT
>TRBJ2-2|TRBV28|NA|NA
CASSLNRAGTGELFF
TGTGCCAGCAGTTTAAACAGGGCGGGCACCGGGGAGCTGTTTTTT
>TRBJ1-6|TRBV5-6|NA|NA
CASRGRQTNNSPLHF
TGTGCCAGCAGGGGCAGACAGACCAATAATTCACCCCTCCACTTT
>TRBJ2-2|TRBV5-1|once|NA
CASSSWGAGELFF
TGCGCCAGCAGTTCGTGGGGGGCCGGGGAGCTGTTTTTT
>TRBJ2-5|TRBV19|NA|TRBD2
CASSSLAGVWGETQYF
TGTGCCAGTAGTAGCCTAGCGGGGGTGTGGGGAGAGACCCAGTACTTC
>TRBJ2-2|TRBV7-8|NA|NA
CASSFPVLSGELFF
TGTGCCAGCAGCTTCCCTGTCCTTTCCGGGGAGCTGTTTTTT
>TRBJ2-2|TRBV3-1/TRBV3-2|NA|NA
CASSQDTGTGELFF
TGTGCCAGCAGCCAAGACACGGGCACCGGGGAGCTGTTTTTT
>TRBJ2-7|TRBV7-9|many|NA
CASSLIIAGSYEQYF
TGTGCCAGCAGCTTAATTATCGCAGGCTCCTACGAGCAGTACTTC
>TRBJ2-1|TRBV28|NA|TRBD2
CASSGGSVNEQFF
TGTGCCAGCAGTGGCGGGAGTGTCAATGAGCAGTTCTTC
>TRBJ1-2|TRBV29-1|NA|NA
CSVAPSSHGYTF
TGCAGCGTTGCCCCTAGCTCCCATGGCTACACCTTC
>TRBJ2-3|TRBV9|NA|TRBD2
CASSGASGRIDTQYF
TGTGCCAGCAGCGGGGCTAGCGGGAGAATAGATACGCAGTATTTT
>TRBJ2-1|TRBV5-1|NA|NA
CASSLAGQRDNEQFF
TGCGCCAGCAGCTTGGCGGGACAGCGGGACAATGAGCAGTTCTTC
>TRBJ2-2|TRBV18|NA|TRBD1
CASSQAGTGVTGELFF
TGTGCCAGCTCACAGGCCGGGACAGGGGTTACCGGGGAGCTGTTTTTT
>TRBJ1-2|TRBV28|NA|NA
CASSRRQGGDGGYTF
TGTGCCAGCAGTCGACGTCAGGGTGGGGATGGCGGCTACACCTTC
>TRBJ1-2|TRBV7-9|NA|NA
CASSLVGQNILGYTF
TGTGCCAGCAGCTTAGTTGGACAGAATATTCTTGGCTACACCTTC
>TRBJ2-5|TRBV3-1/TRBV3-2|NA|NA
CASTHTETQYF
TGTGCCAGCACACATACAGAGACCCAGTACTTC
>TRBJ2-5|TRBV5-1|NA|TRBD2
CASSLGRLAGGFDQETQYF
TGCGCCAGCAGCTTGGGTCGGCTAGCGGGAGGTTTTGACCAAGAGACCCAGTACTTC
>TRBJ2-3|TRBV6-2/TRBV6-3|NA|TRBD2
CASSAGLAGEIGTDTQYF
TGTGCCAGCAGTGCGGGACTAGCGGGAGAGATAGGGACAGATACGCAGTATTTT
>TRBJ2-7|TRBV5-4|NA|TRBD2
CASSWGGSSISYEQYF
TGTGCCAGCAGCTGGGGGGGGAGTAGTATATCCTACGAGCAGTACTTC
>TRBJ2-1|TRBV10-3|NA|NA
CAISEGENEQFF
TGTGCCATCAGTGAGGGAGAGAATGAGCAGTTCTTC
>TRBJ1-1|TRBV27|NA|NA
CASRRTFRATMNTEAFF
TGTGCCAGCAGGCGGACATTTCGTGCAACCATGAACACTGAAGCTTTCTTT
>TRBJ1-3|TRBV6-5|NA|NA
CATQQDAYGNTIYF
TGTGCCACCCAACAGGACGCGTATGGAAACACCATATATTTT
>TRBJ1-2|TRBV12-3/TRBV12-4|NA|NA
CASSLKGGGYTF
TGTGCCAGCAGTTTAAAGGGAGGGGGCTACACCTTC